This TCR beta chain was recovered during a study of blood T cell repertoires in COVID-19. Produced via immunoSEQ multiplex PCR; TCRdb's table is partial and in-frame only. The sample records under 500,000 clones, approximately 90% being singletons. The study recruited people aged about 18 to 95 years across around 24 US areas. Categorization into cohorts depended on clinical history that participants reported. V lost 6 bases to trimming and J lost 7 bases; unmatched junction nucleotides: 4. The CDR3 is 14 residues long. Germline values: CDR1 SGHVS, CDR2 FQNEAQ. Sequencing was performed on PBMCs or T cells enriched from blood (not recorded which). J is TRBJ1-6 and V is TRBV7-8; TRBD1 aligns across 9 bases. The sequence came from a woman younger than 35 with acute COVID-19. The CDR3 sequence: CASSPGQGNSPLHF. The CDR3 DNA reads TGTGCCAGCAGTCCGGGACAGGGCAATTCACCCCTCCACTTT. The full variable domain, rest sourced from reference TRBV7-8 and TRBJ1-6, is GAGVSQSPRYKVAKRGQDVALRCDPISGHVSLFWYQQALGQGPEFLTYFQNEAQLDKSGLPSDRFFAERPEGSVSTLKIQRTQQEDSAVYLCASSPGQGNSPLHFGNGTRLTVT.